The next 9 T cell receptor beta chains were all read from a single sample in a study of CD8 T cells in ankylosing spondylitis. MiXCR was run by TCRdb on the 5' RACE reads, yielding one entry per CDR3 protein. The sample includes 150,000 to 200,000 distinct CDR3 sequences, around a third of them seen just once. Sequencing used synovial fluid, either unsorted or a sorted T cell fraction (not recorded which). These receptors were collected from a male donor with ankylosing spondylitis.

The V call is TRBV12-3 or TRBV12-4, the J call TRBJ2-1, with 14 bases matching TRBD2. The ends lost 11 bases at V and 7 bases at J; junction bases unmatched: 22. CDR3 length: 19 amino acids. Written as DNA, the CDR3 is TGTGCCCTCAGTACCGGGACTAGCGGGAGAGGGTCATTGGTGAATGAGCAGTTCTTC. Translated, it gives CALSTGTSGRGSLVNEQFF.

The gene calls are TRBV20-1 and TRBJ2-7; 8 bases line up with TRBD1. Trimming cost V 4 bases and J 0 bases; bases outside gene matches: 5. This CDR3 has 14 amino acids. Germline values: CDR1 DFQATT, CDR2 SNEGSKA (reference sequence). The CDR3 loop is CSANRDRISYEQYF. CDR3 sequence (DNA): TGCAGTGCTAACAGGGACAGGATCTCCTACGAGCAGTACTTC.

In this sample, this clonotype turned up a few times. The CDR3 is CASSRGDTGELFF. The CDR3 DNA reads as TGTGCCAGCTCACGAGGGGACACCGGGGAGCTGTTTTTT. The chain has TRBV18 and TRBJ2-2; D is perhaps TRBD1 or TRBD2 (5 bases each). This CDR3 is 13 amino acids long. Germline V gene lookup returns CDR1 KGHSH and CDR2 LQKENI. Deletions cut 4 bases from V and 3 bases from J, with 6 bases between.

The chain is built from TRBV29-1 and TRBJ2-1, with D hard to call. V lost 6 bases and J 3 bases, leaving 15 bases between the germline ends. CDR1 and CDR2 (germline): SQVTM, ANQGSEA. The CDR3 contains 14 residues. This CDR3 reads CSVKARGGYNEQFF. The CDR3 nucleotides are TGCAGCGTAAAAGCGAGAGGCGGCTACAATGAGCAGTTCTTC.

This clonotype was seen ten or more times. This chain links TRBV7-2 with TRBJ2-1; 12 bases fit TRBD2. The trim removed 1 base at V and 7 bases at J, leaving 5 bases unmatched. Germline V gene sequence: CDR1 SGHTA, CDR2 FQGNSA. CDR3 length: 16 residues. CDR3 in DNA: TGTGCCAGCAGCTTAGGTTCCCTAGCGGGAGGGAATGAGCAGTTCTTC. It yields the protein CASSLGSLAGGNEQFF.

This clonotype came up a few times. V is TRBV12-3 or TRBV12-4 and J is TRBJ2-1; D perhaps matches TRBD2 (7 bases). CDR3 length equals 16 residues. Trimming removed 3 bases at V and 6 bases at J, with 18 bases between. The CDR3 DNA reads as TGTGCCAGCAGTTTGCCCACTGTGGGGGGGCGCAATGAGCAGTTCTTC. It specifies CASSLPTVGGRNEQFF.

For the CDR3, the DNA is TGTGCTAGTGGTTTGGTACCGGACAACTATGGCTACACCTTC. Protein product: CASGLVPDNYGYTF. The chain is built from TRBV12-5 and TRBJ1-2; no definite D call. Between the trimmed V and J ends, which lost 0 bases and 2 bases, there was a span of 7 bases. The CDR3 length is 14 residues. CDR1 LGHNT and CDR2 FRNRAP come from the germline V gene.

This clonotype was seen only a few times. The chain is built from TRBV5-1 and TRBJ2-1; 9 nucleotides line up with TRBD1. V dropped 1 base and J dropped 7; count of bases not matched to a gene: 6. The CDR3 is 15 residues long. The germline CDR1 and CDR2 sequences are SGHRS and YFSETQ. CDR3 DNA sequence: TGCGCCAGCAGCTTGTCCGGGACAGGGCTGAATGAGCAGTTCTTC. Translation: CASSLSGTGLNEQFF.

The genes are TRBV29-1 and TRBJ2-5, with D unresolved. Trimming stripped 3 bases from V and 4 bases from J, with 9 bases between. The CDR3 runs 12 residues. The germline CDR1 and CDR2 sequences are SQVTM and ANQGSEA. The CDR3 is CSVDTVLETQYF. The CDR3 region has the DNA TGCAGCGTTGATACGGTTTTAGAGACCCAGTACTTC.